This T cell receptor beta chain is from a study of cytomegalovirus exposure and HLA in healthy donors. J was trimmed by 5 bases and V by 0 bases; bases with no gene match: 4. The germline gives CDR1 SGDLS, CDR2 YYNGEE. The length of the CDR3 is 14 residues. PCR was performed using 60 Vbeta and 13 Jbeta primers. The assay was immunoSEQ multiplex PCR, and TCRdb's table has in-frame clones only and misses some. The sample holds roughly 140,000 clones, about four fifths seen once. The sequenced material came from PBMCs. The TCR originated in a man aged 30 to 45 in good health and CMV-seropositive. The V gene is TRBV9, the J gene TRBJ1-2; 7 positions match TRBD1. CDR3 amino acids: CASSVGGGSYGYTF. The CDR3 nucleotides read TGTGCCAGCAGCGTAGGAGGGGGCTCGTATGGCTACACCTTC.